A single sample is the source of the 6 T cell receptor beta chains below, sequenced in a study of metastatic and nonmetastatic thyroid tumors. TCRdb redid the clone calls on the PCR reads using MiXCR. The table records roughly 20,000 clones, 15% to 20% of them present only once. Before thyroid surgery, none of the patients had received any treatment. Input material: blood. The receptors were gathered from a male donor with papillary thyroid cancer or a benign thyroid nodule (not recorded which). Some clones in this sample may be carry-over from other donors' samples.

This clone was detected ten times or more. The V call is TRBV4-2, the J call TRBJ1-2; D uncertain. V lost 0 bases, J lost 7 bases, and 15 bases lay in between. Germline V gives CDR1 LGHNA, CDR2 YNFKEQ. The CDR3 has 15 residues. The CDR3 spells CASSQDTGNLFGYTF. The DNA of the CDR3 is TGTGCCAGCAGCCAAGATACCGGGAACCTCTTTGGCTACACCTTC.

In its sample, this clone was seen many times. The CDR3 protein is CASSLVLLSSVSTDTQYF. Written as DNA, the CDR3 is TGTGCCAGCAGCTTAGTCTTGTTGTCTAGCGTCAGCACAGATACGCAGTATTTT. This chain links TRBV11-2 with TRBJ2-3; possible D gene TRBD2, 6 bases. V lost 1 base and J 0 bases, leaving 17 bases between the germline ends. CDR1 and CDR2 from the germline V gene are SGHAT and FQNNGV. The CDR3 loop spans 18 amino acids.

This clone was observed many times. J is TRBJ1-1 and V is TRBV6-1, with D possibly being TRBD1 (5 bases). This CDR3 comprises 17 residues. Per germline, CDR1 MNHNS and CDR2 SASEGT. V lost 4 bases, J lost 4 bases, and 22 bases lay in between. CDR3 sequence: CASSGLYSGGRSTEAFF. The CDR3 nucleotides are TGTGCCAGCAGTGGTCTTTACAGTGGGGGGAGGAGCACTGAAGCTTTCTTT.

Relative to its sample, this clone is medium-sized (0.01 to 0.1%). The chain uses TRBV20-1 and TRBJ1-5, with 8 nucleotides matching TRBD1. Germline loops: CDR1 DFQATT, CDR2 SNEGSKA (reference sequence). J lost 1 base, V lost 3 bases, and 8 bases had no gene match. This CDR3 has 16 amino acids. The CDR3 DNA follows: TGCAGTGCTAGGGACGGACAGGGAGGAAGCAATCAGCCCCAGCATTTT. Translation: CSARDGQGGSNQPQHF.

The J gene is TRBJ2-7, the V gene TRBV7-2, with 11 bases matching TRBD2. The CDR3 is 15 residues long. V lost 2 bases and J lost 2; bases outside the gene matches: 2. Germline V lookup: CDR1 SGHTA, CDR2 FQGNSA. CDR3 coding DNA: TGTGCCAGCAGCTTACTAGCGGGAGGACCCTACGAGCAGTACTTC. As protein: CASSLLAGGPYEQYF.

This clone was observed many times. The V gene is TRBV12-3 or TRBV12-4, the J gene TRBJ2-2; the D is unclear. The CDR3 length is 16 residues. Between the trimmed V and J ends, which lost 3 bases and 2 bases, there was a span of 13 bases. The CDR3 spells CASSFAPVINTGELFF. The CDR3 nucleotides read TGTGCCAGCAGTTTTGCCCCGGTAATCAACACCGGGGAGCTGTTTTTT.